Listed below are T cell receptor beta chains from one sample, sequenced in a study of control samples from healthy donors and cancer patients. Clones were read by immunoSEQ multiplex PCR, and TCRdb kept only the in-frame ones, dropping some. The data show around 52,000 clones, with approximately 90% seen just once and under 0.95% held by the top ten. The sequenced material came from PBMCs. The receptors shown here come from a man aged 30 to 45 with colorectal cancer. CDR3s include the opening cysteine and the closing phenylalanine or tryptophan. The order of the fields is D gene, clone size, J gene, V gene, CDR3 protein, CDR3 DNA. D genes are given only for firm matches. Some rows have no size entry. The others give once, few or many, or a class for an expanded clone.

TRBD1,.,TRBJ1-4,TRBV25-1,CASSATIAQGAGGEKLFF,TGTGCCAGCAGTGCTACCATAGCACAGGGGGCAGGGGGAGAAAAACTGTTTTTT
.,.,TRBJ2-3,TRBV5-1,CASSLDNGSTDTQYF,TGCGCCAGCAGCTTGGACAATGGATCCACAGATACGCAGTATTTT
.,.,TRBJ1-6,TRBV4-3,CASSQTYLLNSPLHF,TGCGCCAGCAGCCAAACTTACCTTCTTAATTCACCCCTCCACTTT
.,once,TRBJ2-7,TRBV19,CASSIRGLGYEQYF,TGTGCCAGTAGTATTCGGGGGCTCGGCTACGAGCAGTACTTC
.,.,TRBJ1-2,TRBV30,CAWSRQNLGYTF,TGTGCCTGGAGTCGTCAGAATTTGGGCTACACCTTC
.,.,TRBJ2-3,TRBV29-1,CSVLALEGQYF,TGCAGCGTTCTGGCCCTCGAGGGGCAGTATTTT
TRBD2,.,TRBJ2-5,TRBV11-3,CASSPSGGPKETQYF,TGTGCCAGCAGCCCTAGCGGGGGGCCTAAAGAGACCCAGTACTTC
.,.,TRBJ1-2,TRBV4-1,CASSQLTNSYGYTF,TGCGCCAGCAGCCAACTCACGAATTCCTATGGCTACACCTTC
.,.,TRBJ1-6,TRBV5-4,CASEPFNDIDSPLHF,TGTGCCAGCGAGCCATTCAATGATATTGATTCACCCCTCCACTTT
.,.,TRBJ1-2,TRBV3-1/TRBV3-2,CASSQGGPSSYGYTF,TGTGCCAGCAGCCAAGGCGGACCCAGCTCCTATGGCTACACCTTC
.,.,TRBJ1-1,TRBV5-1,CASSFAGNTEAFF,TGCGCCAGCAGCTTCGCGGGGAACACTGAAGCTTTCTTT
.,once,TRBJ1-2,TRBV19,CASSITESNYYGYTF,TGTGCCAGTAGTATAACAGAATCGAATTACTATGGCTACACCTTC
.,.,TRBJ1-1,TRBV6-5,CASGPRRGFFTEAFF,TGTGCCAGTGGGCCTAGGAGGGGGTTCTTTACTGAAGCTTTCTTT
.,.,TRBJ2-1,TRBV12-3/TRBV12-4,CASRSDRYNEQFF,TGTGCCAGCAGGTCGGACAGATACAATGAGCAGTTCTTC
TRBD1,.,TRBJ1-5,TRBV7-2,CASSLVGTGGYQPQHF,TGTGCCAGCAGCTTAGTGGGGACAGGGGGTTATCAGCCCCAGCATTTT
.,.,TRBJ2-1,TRBV19,CASSIDREDNEQFF,TGTGCCAGTAGTATCGACAGGGAGGACAATGAGCAGTTCTTC
TRBD1,.,TRBJ1-4,TRBV7-9,CASSSGQGGEKLFF,TGTGCCAGCAGCTCGGGACAGGGGGGAGAAAAACTGTTTTTT
.,.,TRBJ2-1,TRBV30,CAWNTGVRGNEQFF,TGTGCCTGGAATACCGGCGTAAGGGGGAATGAGCAGTTCTTC
.,few,TRBJ1-1,TRBV6-5,CASRRREPMNTEAFF,TGTGCCTCCCGACGAAGGGAACCCATGAACACTGAAGCTTTCTTT
TRBD1,once,TRBJ1-5,TRBV2,CASSEFGTGVFDQPQHF,TGTGCCAGCAGTGAATTCGGGACAGGGGTTTTCGATCAGCCCCAGCATTTT
.,.,TRBJ1-1,TRBV29-1,CSALSFAGVNTEAFF,TGCAGCGCCCTATCTTTTGCAGGGGTGAACACTGAAGCTTTCTTT
.,.,TRBJ1-1,TRBV27,CASSPQRRASTEAFF,TGTGCCAGCAGCCCTCAGAGGAGGGCAAGCACTGAAGCTTTCTTT
.,.,TRBJ2-1,TRBV19,CASSMKPKGGPSYNEQFF,TGTGCCAGTAGCATGAAGCCCAAGGGGGGCCCTTCCTACAATGAGCAGTTCTTC
TRBD1,.,TRBJ1-5,TRBV6-2/TRBV6-3,CASSHAGTGGNQPQHF,TGTGCCAGCAGCCACGCTGGGACAGGGGGCAATCAGCCCCAGCATTTT
.,.,TRBJ1-2,TRBV4-1,CASSQFPDGGGYTF,TGCGCCAGCAGCCAGTTTCCGGATGGAGGTGGCTACACCTTC
TRBD2,.,TRBJ2-1,TRBV14,CASSPPPYGDYIHNEQFF,TGTGCCAGCAGCCCACCTCCGTACGGGGACTACATTCACAATGAGCAGTTCTTC
TRBD1,few,TRBJ2-2,TRBV19,CASSVKTGGGTGELFF,TGTGCCAGTAGTGTAAAGACAGGGGGCGGCACCGGGGAGCTGTTTTTT
TRBD1,once,TRBJ2-2,TRBV6-5,CASSRTGGRTGELFF,TGTGCCAGCAGTAGGACAGGGGGGCGAACCGGGGAGCTGTTTTTT
TRBD1,few,TRBJ1-1,TRBV6-6,CASSYPYGQGDTEAFF,TGTGCCAGCAGTTACCCCTATGGACAGGGGGACACTGAAGCTTTCTTT
TRBD1,.,TRBJ1-6,TRBV3-1/TRBV3-2,CASSQDTGGVGNSPLHF,TGTGCCAGCAGCCAAGATACAGGGGGGGTTGGGAATTCACCCCTCCACTTT
.,once,TRBJ1-2,TRBV9,CASSDRGSGYGYTF,TGTGCCAGCAGTGATAGAGGGAGTGGATATGGCTACACCTTC
TRBD1,.,TRBJ1-4,TRBV5-1,CASSLEGQGGGSEKLFF,TGCGCCAGCAGCTTGGAGGGACAGGGGGGAGGAAGTGAAAAACTGTTTTTT
.,.,TRBJ1-1,TRBV30,CAWSWGGQAFF,TGTGCCTGGAGTTGGGGGGGTCAAGCTTTCTTT
TRBD2,.,TRBJ2-1,TRBV2,CASSRLGLAAYNEQFF,TGTGCCAGCTCACGACTCGGACTAGCGGCCTACAATGAGCAGTTCTTC
.,.,TRBJ2-6,TRBV6-2/TRBV6-3,CASSYSMTASSGANVLTF,TGTGCCAGCAGTTACTCGATGACAGCTAGCTCTGGGGCCAACGTCCTGACTTTC
TRBD1,.,TRBJ1-2,TRBV6-2/TRBV6-3,CASSRAGTAGGYTF,TGTGCCAGCAGCCGAGCTGGGACAGCTGGGGGCTACACCTTC
TRBD1,.,TRBJ1-1,TRBV5-4,CASSLDRVEAFF,TGTGCCAGCAGCCTCGACAGGGTTGAAGCTTTCTTT
.,.,TRBJ2-7,TRBV6-5,CASSPARDLYEQYF,TGTGCCAGCAGTCCCGCCCGCGACCTCTACGAGCAGTACTTC
.,.,TRBJ2-5,TRBV30,CAWSVKQTQYF,TGTGCCTGGAGTGTCAAACAGACCCAGTACTTC
TRBD2,.,TRBJ2-7,TRBV29-1,CSVELAGRPSYEQYF,TGCAGCGTTGAACTAGCGGGGCGTCCCTCCTACGAGCAGTACTTC
TRBD1,.,TRBJ2-3,TRBV7-8,CASSIHRGLGVTDTQYF,TGTGCCAGCAGCATCCACAGGGGGCTTGGGGTCACAGATACGCAGTATTTT
.,.,TRBJ1-2,TRBV3-1/TRBV3-2,CASSFRSTGGYTF,TGTGCCAGCAGCTTTCGGAGTACGGGTGGCTACACCTTC
TRBD2,.,TRBJ2-2,TRBV6-2/TRBV6-3,CASSYFAGTSGGVNTGELFF,TGTGCCAGCAGTTACTTTGCCGGGACTAGCGGGGGCGTTAACACCGGGGAGCTGTTTTTT
.,.,TRBJ2-5,TRBV11-3,CASSLGGTGQETQYF,TGTGCCAGCAGCTTAGGTGGGACGGGTCAAGAGACCCAGTACTTC
.,.,TRBJ2-3,TRBV6-5,CASSNPSTDTQYF,TGTGCCAGCAGTAACCCCAGCACAGATACGCAGTATTTT
TRBD1,few,TRBJ2-1,TRBV11-2,CASSYYRGINEQFF,TGTGCCAGCAGCTACTACAGGGGGATTAATGAGCAGTTCTTC
TRBD2,.,TRBJ2-1,TRBV5-1,CASSTDWGGEQFF,TGCGCCAGCAGCACTGACTGGGGGGGAGAGCAGTTCTTC
.,.,TRBJ2-5,TRBV9,CASSGGTFPQETQYF,TGTGCCAGCAGCGGTGGGACTTTCCCACAAGAGACCCAGTACTTC
TRBD1,.,TRBJ2-7,TRBV6-5,CASSYLRTGGEQYF,TGTGCCAGCAGTTACCTCAGGACAGGGGGCGAGCAGTACTTC